This TCR beta chain derives from a study of cytomegalovirus exposure and HLA in healthy donors. V was cut by 6 bases and J by 7 bases, with 13 bases left in between. Looked up from germline, CDR1 is MNHEY and CDR2 is SVGAGI. The CDR3 has 14 residues. Donors consisted of healthy bone marrow donors. PCR primers comprised 60 Vbeta and 13 Jbeta primers. Per the original data handling: Counted up in a later analysis, unique TCR beta chains came to about 80 million, with about 9.9 million shared. Assay: immunoSEQ multiplex PCR; the TCRdb copy retains only in-frame clones and omits some. The V and J calls and clone size come from that table; D and trimming were worked out from the DNA. This table holds roughly 190,000 clones. Worth noting for this clone: Its antigen is unknown.

Study conclusions and caveats: HLA alleles were associated with 15,000 to 20,000 TCR beta sequences in a later analysis at 0.05 false discovery rate. It emerged from a later analysis that several of the most significant clusters appeared to be linked to common viral pathogens.

The sample consisted of PBMCs. The chain is built from TRBV6-5 and TRBJ1-6; no reliable D call. The TCR sequence derives from a woman aged 18-29 years in good health and CMV-seropositive. In DNA, the CDR3 is TGTGCCAGCAGCCTAGTCCAAGTGAATTCACCCCTCCACTTT. It encodes CASSLVQVNSPLHF.